The next 20 T cell receptor beta chains were all read from a single sample in a study of CD8 T cells in ankylosing spondylitis. TCRdb called the 5' RACE reads again in MiXCR, with one record for every CDR3 protein. The sample carries around 250,000 distinct CDR3 sequences, 9.5% to 12% recorded once. The specimen sequenced was blood, either unsorted or a sorted T cell fraction (not recorded which). The source is a male donor with ankylosing spondylitis or in good health (not recorded which).

This clonotype showed up many times. This chain joins TRBV5-1 and TRBJ2-3; 13 bases line up with TRBD2. After removal of 4 bases from V and 5 bases from J, the junction contained 7 bases not matched to a gene. This CDR3 region has 16 residues. Germline V gives CDR1 SGHRS, CDR2 YFSETQ. CDR3 region: CASSQRTSGGQDTQYF. DNA of the CDR3: TGCGCCAGCAGCCAACGGACTAGCGGGGGACAAGATACGCAGTATTTT. The variable domain in full, completed from reference TRBV5-1 and TRBJ2-3, reads KAGVTQTPRYLIKTRGQQVTLSCSPISGHRSVSWYQQTPGQGLQFLFEYFSETQRNKGNFPGRFSGRQFSNSRSEMNVSTLELGDSALYLCASSQRTSGGQDTQYFGPGTRLTVL.

This clonotype was picked up a small number of times. The rearrangement links TRBV2 to TRBJ1-2; D may be TRBD1 (5 bases). Germline loops: CDR1 SNHLY, CDR2 FYNNEI. V gave up 11 bases and J gave up 4 bases, with 14 bases separating them. The CDR3 is made up of 12 amino acids. Written as DNA, the CDR3 is TGTGCCGGGGCCGGGACGGGCTATGGCTACACCTTC. Its protein is CAGAGTGYGYTF. Using reference TRBV2 and TRBJ1-2 for the parts outside the CDR3, the full variable domain is EPEVTQTPSHQVTQMGQEVILRCVPISNHLYFYWYRQILGQKVEFLVSFYNNEISEKSEIFDDQFSVERPDGSNFTLKIRSTKLEDSAMYFCAGAGTGYGYTFGSGTRLTVV.

This clonotype occurred many times. V usage is TRBV20-1 and J usage is TRBJ2-7; no firm D call. The germline CDR1 and CDR2 sequences are DFQATT and SNEGSKA (reference sequence). V was shortened by 4 bases and J by 5 bases, with 15 bases between the two germline ends. CDR3 length equals 13 residues. CDR3 sequence reads: CSAIDVSLDEQYF. The DNA for the CDR3 is TGCAGTGCTATCGACGTCTCGCTCGACGAGCAGTACTTC.

The chain joins TRBV29-1 to TRBJ1-2, with D unclear. Germline assignment: CDR1 SQVTM and CDR2 ANQGSEA. V was clipped by 7 bases and J by 0 bases, with 12 bases between them. The CDR3 is 13 amino acids. The CDR3 sequence: CSARTRSNYGYTF. CDR3 coding DNA: TGCAGCGCTCGGACCCGTTCTAACTATGGCTACACCTTC.

The V call is TRBV28, the J call TRBJ2-3; D might be TRBD2 (5 bases). This CDR3 has 14 residues. In germline, CDR1 is MDHEN, CDR2 SYDVKM. Trimming took off 2 bases at V and 7 bases at J, with 13 bases between the two ends. The CDR3 sequence is CASSLPGILNTQYF. In DNA, the CDR3 is TGTGCCAGCAGTTTACCCGGGATACTCAATACGCAGTATTTT. Drawing the rest from reference TRBV28 and TRBJ2-3, the complete variable domain is DVKVTQSSRYLVKRTGEKVFLECVQDMDHENMFWYRQDPGLGLRLIYFSYDVKMKEKGDIPEGYSVSREKKERFSLILESASTNQTSMYLCASSLPGILNTQYFGPGTRLTVL.

This clonotype appeared many times. The chain links TRBV5-1 to TRBJ2-7; no clear D gene. The germline gives CDR1 SGHRS, CDR2 YFSETQ. There are 13 residues in the CDR3. Trimming took 2 bases from V and 2 from J, leaving 8 bases between them. The DNA of the CDR3 is TGCGCCAGCAGCTTCGACGCAGCCTACGAGCAGTACTTC. This codes for CASSFDAAYEQYF.

This clonotype was seen a few times. The gene calls are TRBV5-4 and TRBJ2-1; D is perhaps TRBD2 (6 bases). Germline CDR1 is SGHNT and CDR2 is YYREEE (reference sequence). Trimming stripped 0 bases from V and 12 bases from J, with 16 bases between. The CDR3 contains 14 residues. CDR3 bases: TGTGCCAGCAGCTTGGCTGGGACTCAGAACGTGCAGTTCTTC. Protein product: CASSLAGTQNVQFF. Supplemented by reference TRBV5-4 and TRBJ2-1, the full variable domain reads ETGVTQSPTHLIKTRGQQVTLRCSSQSGHNTVSWYQQALGQGPQFIFQYYREEENGRGNFPPRFSGLQFPNYSSELNVNALELDDSALYLCASSLAGTQNVQFFGPGTRLTVL.

The genes are TRBV7-2 and TRBJ2-3; D ambiguous. The CDR3 is 15 amino acids. V gave up 5 bases and J gave up 2 bases, with 14 bases separating them. Germline V gene lookup returns CDR1 SGHTA and CDR2 FQGNSA. In DNA form, the CDR3 reads TGTGCCAGCAGCCCACAGTTCGCCTACACAGATACGCAGTATTTT. This translates into CASSPQFAYTDTQYF. The entire variable domain, with the rest obtained from reference TRBV7-2 and TRBJ2-3, is as follows: GAGVSQSPSNKVTEKGKDVELRCDPISGHTALYWYRQSLGQGLEFLIYFQGNSAPDKSGLPSDRFSAERTGGSVSTLTIQRTQQEDSAVYLCASSPQFAYTDTQYFGPGTRLTVL.

The chain uses TRBV28 and TRBJ2-7, with D maybe TRBD2 (6 bases). The ends were cut back, 0 bases at V and 6 bases at J, with 12 bases in the middle. Germline V gene data show CDR1 as MDHEN and CDR2 as SYDVKM. This CDR3 has 14 amino acids. The DNA for the CDR3 is TGTGCCAGCAGTTTATGGCTCGGGGGTGGCGAGCAGTACTTC. It encodes CASSLWLGGGEQYF. Full variable domain (remainder filled in from reference TRBV28 and TRBJ2-7): DVKVTQSSRYLVKRTGEKVFLECVQDMDHENMFWYRQDPGLGLRLIYFSYDVKMKEKGDIPEGYSVSREKKERFSLILESASTNQTSMYLCASSLWLGGGEQYFGPGTRLTVT.

This clonotype showed up many times. The CDR3 bases are TGTGCCAGCAGTAGGGACAGACTTCACTACAATGAGCAGTTCTTC. It yields the protein CASSRDRLHYNEQFF. The chain combines TRBV6-1 with TRBJ2-1; 7 bases match TRBD1. V was clipped by 5 bases and J by 3 bases; unmatched bases: 7. The germline gives CDR1 MNHNS, CDR2 SASEGT. CDR3 length: 15 amino acids.

In this sample, this clonotype turned up many times. The chain joins TRBV5-1 to TRBJ2-1; D remains ambiguous. V was shortened by 0 bases and J by 7 bases, with 11 bases between the two germline ends. This CDR3 has 14 amino acids. Germline loops: CDR1 SGHRS, CDR2 YFSETQ. The CDR3 is CASSLAMATNEQFF. DNA for the CDR3: TGCGCCAGCAGCTTGGCCATGGCCACAAATGAGCAGTTCTTC.

This clonotype was counted at least ten times. The chain has TRBV11-2 and TRBJ2-7, with 7 positions matching TRBD1. Germline-derived CDR1 and CDR2 are SGHAT and FQNNGV. This CDR3 comprises 15 residues. The V and J ends lost 1 base and 2 bases, in that order; junction bases with no gene match: 5. The CDR3 nucleotides are TGTGCCAGCAGCTTAGCCATTACAGGGGCCTACGAGCAGTACTTC. Its protein is CASSLAITGAYEQYF.

The V and J genes are TRBV29-1 and TRBJ2-5; a weak D match, TRBD2 (7 bases). V was trimmed by 7 bases and J by 4 bases, leaving 13 bases between them. Per the germline V gene, CDR1 is SQVTM and CDR2 is ANQGSEA. The CDR3 runs to 12 residues. The CDR3 coding sequence is TGCAGCGGGGGGGGCCTGATAGAGACCCAGTACTTC. This sequence encodes CSGGGLIETQYF.

The chain carries TRBV12-5 and TRBJ2-3; 9 bases match TRBD1. J was trimmed by 4 bases and V by 0 bases; bases with no gene match: 8. CDR1 and CDR2 (germline): LGHNT, FRNRAP. The CDR3 is 17 amino acids. DNA for the CDR3: TGTGCTAGTGGTTTGGTTCTAACAGGGGGCGCGGCAGATACGCAGTATTTT. Translating it yields CASGLVLTGGAADTQYF.

This clonotype was observed at least ten times. This rearrangement joins TRBV20-1 to TRBJ1-2; D uncertain. This CDR3 has 16 residues. Deletions cut 4 bases from V and 0 bases from J, with 18 bases between. Germline CDR1 reads DFQATT; CDR2 reads SNEGSKA (reference sequence). DNA of the CDR3: TGCAGTGCTAAAGACGTTACCGGAGGGACTAACTATGGCTACACCTTC. This translates into CSAKDVTGGTNYGYTF.

The table lists this clonotype with a few counts. This chain connects TRBV2 to TRBJ2-5; D may be TRBD1 or TRBD2 (5 bases each). CDR1 SNHLY and CDR2 FYNNEI come from the germline V gene. The CDR3 consists of 14 residues. V was trimmed by 2 bases and J by 7 bases, leaving 14 bases between them. Here the CDR3 reads CASSELARERTQYF. The DNA for the CDR3 is TGTGCCAGCAGTGAACTCGCCAGGGAGAGGACCCAGTACTTC.

This clonotype has ten or more counts. The CDR3 is CSARLAGYNEQFF. CDR3 DNA sequence: TGCAGTGCTAGACTAGCGGGCTACAATGAGCAGTTCTTC. V usage is TRBV20-1 and J usage is TRBJ2-1, with 8 bases identical to TRBD2. The germline CDR1 and CDR2 sequences are DFQATT and SNEGSKA (reference sequence). The CDR3 runs to 13 residues. The junction had 0 bases not matched to a gene; V was cut back by 2 bases and J by 3 bases.

There are many counts of this clonotype. J is TRBJ2-7 and V is TRBV20-1; 7 bases are shared with TRBD1. V was clipped by 5 bases and J by 4 bases; unmatched bases: 2. This CDR3 has 11 residues. Germline V gives CDR1 DFQATT, CDR2 SNEGSKA (reference sequence). The CDR3 sequence: CSAAQGYEQYF. CDR3 in DNA: TGCAGTGCTGCACAGGGGTACGAGCAGTACTTC.

This clonotype was picked up many times. V gene TRBV27 combines with J gene TRBJ2-5, with TRBD2 matching over 8 bases. Trimming took 3 bases from V and 7 from J; bases not matched to a gene: 10. This CDR3 spans 15 amino acids. CDR1 MNHEY and CDR2 SMNVEV come from the germline V gene (reference sequence). The CDR3 protein is CASSLEAGGLGTQYF. The CDR3 nucleotides are TGTGCCAGCAGTTTGGAGGCGGGAGGTTTGGGGACCCAGTACTTC.

The chain joins TRBV7-9 to TRBJ1-1; D not resolved. Per the germline V gene, CDR1 is SEHNR and CDR2 is FQNEAQ (reference sequence). The V end was cut by 11 bases, the J end by 2 bases, with 9 bases between. This CDR3 is 11 amino acids long. The CDR3 nucleotides are TGTGCCGTGGGGTTTAACACTGAAGCTTTCTTT. It yields the protein CAVGFNTEAFF.